Listed below are T cell receptor beta chains from one sample, sequenced in a study of shared clonotypes between healthy human individuals. Profiled with immunoSEQ multiplex PCR; TCRdb holds only in-frame clones, not every one. The repertoire holds about 820,000 clones, with approximately 92% as singletons. Material: naive CD8+ T cells sorted from blood. These receptors were obtained from a man younger than 40 in good health. Both conserved end residues are part of each CDR3. The order of the fields is V gene, clone size, D gene, J gene, CDR3 DNA, CDR3 protein. A D gene is named only where the DNA matches it firmly. The size of a clone is reported for some rows only, either as once, few or many, or as a class for expanded clones.

TRBV27,.,.,TRBJ2-1,TGTGCCAGCAGGAGGAGCTCCTACAATGAGCAGTTCTTC,CASRRSSYNEQFF
TRBV10-2,.,.,TRBJ1-2,TGCGCCAGCAGTGACCCGGCGGGGGATAGTCCCCTCACGTGGTATGGCTACACCTTC,CASSDPAGDSPLTWYGYTF
TRBV5-1,.,.,TRBJ2-7,TGCGCCAGCAGCTCGACGGAGAGCTCCTACGAGCAGTACTTC,CASSSTESSYEQYF
TRBV6-1,once,TRBD1,TRBJ2-7,TGTGCCAGCAGAATCGGACAGGCTGGGGAATACGAGCAGTACTTC,CASRIGQAGEYEQYF
TRBV2,.,TRBD1,TRBJ2-1,TGTGCCAGCAGTGTCCTCCTTGACAGGGTCACCAGATCCCGACGTGATGAGCAGTTCTTC,CASSVLLDRVTRSRRDEQFF
TRBV18,.,TRBD2,TRBJ2-1,TGTGCCAGCTCACGTGGACTAGCGGGAGCCTACAATGAGCAGTTCTTC,CASSRGLAGAYNEQFF
TRBV7-9,.,TRBD1,TRBJ1-4,TGTGCCAGCAGCTTAGAGGACAGGGGTCAGGAAGTTCGTGAAAAACTGTTTTTT,CASSLEDRGQEVREKLFF
TRBV11-1,.,.,TRBJ1-3,TGTGCCAGCAGCCTCCCCGGGCAGGGAGGAAACACCATATATTTT,CASSLPGQGGNTIYF
TRBV27,.,TRBD1,TRBJ2-7,TGTGCCAGCAGCTCGACAGGGTCCTACGAGCAGTACTTC,CASSSTGSYEQYF
TRBV28,.,.,TRBJ2-7,TGTGCCAGCGCACGACAGGTAGACTCCTACGAGCAGTACTTC,CASARQVDSYEQYF
TRBV7-9,.,TRBD1,TRBJ2-1,TGTGCCAGCAGCCCGGACAGGAACAATGAGCAGTTCTTC,CASSPDRNNEQFF
TRBV29-1,once,.,TRBJ2-3,TGCATCACCGGAGGGCTTGAATGGACGGATACGCAGTATTTT,CITGGLEWTDTQYF
TRBV9,once,.,TRBJ2-3,TGTGCCAGCAGCGACAATACAGATACGCAGTATTTT,CASSDNTDTQYF
TRBV2,.,TRBD1,TRBJ2-6,TGTGCCGTCCGGGACAGCGACTCTGGGGCCAACGTCCTGACTTTC,CAVRDSDSGANVLTF
TRBV6-5,.,.,TRBJ2-2,TGTGCCAGCACCGGAACCGGGGAGCTGTTTTTT,CASTGTGELFF
TRBV9,.,TRBD1,TRBJ2-7,TGTGCCAGCAGCGCCGGGACAGGGCTCGAGCAGTACTTC,CASSAGTGLEQYF
TRBV11-2,.,.,TRBJ1-1,TGTGCCAGCAGCACGCCTGGGGACGGGAACACTGAAGCTTTCTTT,CASSTPGDGNTEAFF
TRBV29-1,.,.,TRBJ2-1,TGCAGCGTTAAAGTAGGCGGTCCTAATGAGCAGTTCTTC,CSVKVGGPNEQFF
TRBV11-2,.,.,TRBJ1-1,TGTGCCAGCAGCCCTAAGGGGGTGTTATTCACTGAAGCTTTCTTT,CASSPKGVLFTEAFF
TRBV19,.,.,TRBJ2-5,TGTGCCAGTAGTATAGTCGGTTTTGAGACCCAGTACTTC,CASSIVGFETQYF
TRBV10-3,.,TRBD2,TRBJ2-5,TGTGCCATCAGTGAGTCACCCGGGACTAGCGGGAGCGGAGGGGAGACCCAGTACTTC,CAISESPGTSGSGGETQYF
TRBV2,.,.,TRBJ2-4,TGTGCCAGCAGTGGGGGCCAGGCCAAAAACATTCAGTACTTC,CASSGGQAKNIQYF
TRBV7-6,.,.,TRBJ2-2,TGTGCCAGCAGCCCTGTCTTGGGATCCACCGGGGAGCTGTTTTTT,CASSPVLGSTGELFF
TRBV7-6,.,.,TRBJ1-1,TGTGCCAGCAGCCAGAAACCCACAGGGAACACTGAAGCTTTCTTT,CASSQKPTGNTEAFF
TRBV2,.,TRBD2,TRBJ2-7,TGTGCCAGCCCCAAGTCCCCTGTTCAACTAGCGGCAGACGAGCAGTACTTC,CASPKSPVQLAADEQYF
TRBV7-6,once,.,TRBJ2-5,TGTGCCAGCAGCCCACCGGGACCAACCCAAGAGACCCAGTACTTC,CASSPPGPTQETQYF
TRBV5-4,once,.,TRBJ1-1,TGTGCCAGCAGCTTGCCCAACCTGAACACTGAAGCTTTCTTT,CASSLPNLNTEAFF
TRBV6-6,.,TRBD2,TRBJ2-7,TGTGCCAGCAGCCCGTTACAGACTAGCGGAGTCTACGAGCAGTACTTC,CASSPLQTSGVYEQYF
TRBV6-5,.,.,TRBJ1-1,TGTGCCAGCAGTTACGTCCCAGGCCGGGGACCTGAAGCTTTCTTT,CASSYVPGRGPEAFF
TRBV2,.,.,TRBJ2-5,TGTGCCAGCTTCAGGACGGGATTCCCCTCAGAGACCCAGTACTTC,CASFRTGFPSETQYF
TRBV19,.,.,TRBJ2-7,TGTGCCAGTAGCCCCAGAGACCCCTACGAGCAGTACTTC,CASSPRDPYEQYF
TRBV5-1,once,.,TRBJ2-3,TGCGCCAGCAGCTTGGCCGAGGGGTTCGAGGGAGATACGCAGTATTTT,CASSLAEGFEGDTQYF
TRBV6-6,.,TRBD1,TRBJ1-1,TGTGCCAGCAGTACAGGGGGCGTGTACACTGAAGCTTTCTTT,CASSTGGVYTEAFF
TRBV4-2,.,TRBD1,TRBJ2-7,TGTGCCAGCAGCCACTCAGGGGGATCCCCCTACGAGCAGTACTTC,CASSHSGGSPYEQYF
TRBV2,.,TRBD1,TRBJ2-5,TGTGCCAGCAGGGGGGACAGGGGGCACCAAGAGACCCAGTACTTC,CASRGDRGHQETQYF
TRBV14,.,.,TRBJ2-7,TGTGCCAGCAGCCAAGCTTACTACGAGCAGTACTTC,CASSQAYYEQYF
TRBV5-5,.,TRBD1,TRBJ2-7,TGTGCCAGCAGCTGGCGAGCAGGGGGCTACGAGCAGTACTTC,CASSWRAGGYEQYF
TRBV4-1,once,.,TRBJ1-1,TGCGCCAGCAGCCAAGATAATGGCAGGGAGATTCACACTGAAGCTTTCTTT,CASSQDNGREIHTEAFF
TRBV6-5,.,.,TRBJ2-1,TGTGCCAGCAGTTACGGGGCAGGGGCGAATGAGCAGTTCTTC,CASSYGAGANEQFF
TRBV14,.,.,TRBJ2-2,TGTGCCAGCAGCCAAGGGATCCAGGGCACCGGGGAGCTGTTTTTT,CASSQGIQGTGELFF
TRBV11-3,once,.,TRBJ2-1,TGTGCCAGCAGCTTAGACGGGGACAATGAGCAGTTCTTC,CASSLDGDNEQFF
TRBV6-5,.,.,TRBJ2-2,TGTGCCAGCAGTTACCGACCAGGGACCGGGGAGCTGTTTTTT,CASSYRPGTGELFF
TRBV7-6,.,TRBD2,TRBJ2-7,TGTGCCAGCAGCTTAGCGGTCCCGGGACTAGCGCTCGAGCAGTACTTC,CASSLAVPGLALEQYF
TRBV7-9,.,.,TRBJ2-7,TGTGCCAGCAGCCCGAGAGCTAGTGCCGGAGAATACGAGCAGTACTTC,CASSPRASAGEYEQYF
TRBV14,.,.,TRBJ1-1,TGTGCCAGCAGCCAAGTCGCCAGGGAGAACACTGAAGCTTTCTTT,CASSQVARENTEAFF
TRBV12-5,.,TRBD1,TRBJ1-1,TGTGCTAGTGGCCCTGGACAGGAGGAAGCTTTCTTT,CASGPGQEEAFF
TRBV14,.,TRBD2,TRBJ2-7,TGTGCCAGCAGCCAGGGTAGCGGGGGCTCGTACGAGCAGTACTTC,CASSQGSGGSYEQYF
TRBV4-2,.,.,TRBJ2-7,TGTGCCAGCAGCCAAGATCCTCGGGGGACCGAGCAGTACTTC,CASSQDPRGTEQYF
TRBV7-9,.,TRBD1,TRBJ1-1,TGTGCCAGCAGCCACAAAGGGGACAGGGGGAACACTGAAGCTTTCTTT,CASSHKGDRGNTEAFF
TRBV11-2,.,.,TRBJ1-2,TGTGCCAGCAGCGTAGCGACGGAGCGGGACTATGGCTACACCTTC,CASSVATERDYGYTF
TRBV5-4,few,.,TRBJ2-1,TGTGCCAGCAGCTTGGCCGAGGGCGCTGACAGGCAGTTCTTC,CASSLAEGADRQFF
TRBV9,.,.,TRBJ2-5,TGTGCCAGCAGCTCTTCCGACCCTAAAACCCAGTACTTC,CASSSSDPKTQYF
TRBV2,.,TRBD2,TRBJ2-1,TGTGCCAGCAGTTTAGCGGGACCCCGGTATGGGAATGAGCAGTTCTTC,CASSLAGPRYGNEQFF
TRBV7-9,.,TRBD1,TRBJ2-7,TGTGCCAGCAGCCACACAGGACAGCCCAGGGGGTACGAGCAGTACTTC,CASSHTGQPRGYEQYF
TRBV11-2,.,.,TRBJ1-1,TGTGCCAGCAGCTTAGGGCAGAACACTGAAGCTTTCTTT,CASSLGQNTEAFF
TRBV25-1,few,.,TRBJ2-7,TGTGCCAGCAGCAGACAGGGCGCGGGGGAGCAGTACTTC,CASSRQGAGEQYF
TRBV28,.,.,TRBJ2-2,TGTGCCAGCACCCTCGGATCCGGGGAGCTGTTTTTT,CASTLGSGELFF
TRBV10-3,.,.,TRBJ1-5,TGTGCCATCAGTGAGTCGACCGTCGGCCCAGGCAATCAGCCCCAGCATTTT,CAISESTVGPGNQPQHF
TRBV9,.,.,TRBJ1-5,TGTGCCAGCAGCCCCCGGGGAGGGATGTTTGAGCCCCAGCATTTT,CASSPRGGMFEPQHF
TRBV6-1,.,.,TRBJ2-7,TGTGCCAGCAGTGAAAGGGACGTCTACGAGCAGTACTTC,CASSERDVYEQYF